This record covers a single T cell receptor (beta chain). The germline gives CDR1 MDHEN, CDR2 SYDVKM. The CDR3 sequence is 14 residues long. V dropped 4 bases and J dropped 2 bases, with 12 bases sitting between them. Seattle-derived patients entered the study during active infection and were followed longitudinally. This record belongs to a study of blood T cell repertoires in COVID-19. The wider study: There were acute and convalescent COVID-19 samples, and they came from the United States, Italy and Spain.

Original processing notes: Estimates of nucleated cell counts were drawn from the amplification of reference gene primers. Measured with immunoSEQ multiplex PCR; TCRdb has only the in-frame clones, and not every one. D and trimming come from the DNA, and the V and J calls and clone size come from that table. Found here are roughly 250,000 clones, approximately 85% of them singletons; the top ten hold about 0.9%. V is TRBV28 and J is TRBJ2-7; D remains unclear. The TCR comes from a human donor with COVID-19, enrolled during active disease. The donor label of this sample is uncertain. Material: peripheral blood. The CDR3 sequence is CASSYSTPAYEQYF. For the CDR3, the DNA is TGTGCCAGCAGTTACAGCACACCCGCCTACGAGCAGTACTTC.